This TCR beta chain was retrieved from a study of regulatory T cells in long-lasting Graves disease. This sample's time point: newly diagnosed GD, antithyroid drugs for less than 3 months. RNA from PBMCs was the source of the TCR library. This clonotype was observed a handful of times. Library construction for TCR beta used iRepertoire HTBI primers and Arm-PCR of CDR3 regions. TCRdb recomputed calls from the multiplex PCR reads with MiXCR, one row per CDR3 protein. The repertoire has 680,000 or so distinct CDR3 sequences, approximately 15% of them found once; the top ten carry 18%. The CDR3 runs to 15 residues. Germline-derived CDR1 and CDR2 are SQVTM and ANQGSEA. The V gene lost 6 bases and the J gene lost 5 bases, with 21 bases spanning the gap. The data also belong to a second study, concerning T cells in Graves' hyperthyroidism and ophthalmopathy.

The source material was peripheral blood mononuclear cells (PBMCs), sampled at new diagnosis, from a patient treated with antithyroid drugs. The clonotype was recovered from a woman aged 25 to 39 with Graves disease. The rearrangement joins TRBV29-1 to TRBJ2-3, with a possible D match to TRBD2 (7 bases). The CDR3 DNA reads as TGCAGCGTCGGGGGGCGGCTCCGCTGGGAAGATACGCAGTATTTT. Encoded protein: CSVGGRLRWEDTQYF.